The 21 T cell receptor beta chains given below trace back to one sample, sequenced in a study of T-cell memory formation after mild COVID-19. TCRdb passed the 5' RACE reads through MiXCR, listing each CDR3 protein once. The sample has approximately 340,000 distinct CDR3 sequences; 10% to 15% are singletons. Specimen: PBMCs or a T cell subset sorted from them (not recorded which). The receptor set was obtained from a man aged 18 to 29 who had mild COVID-19 (a few samples of this study predate the infection). Cell type and time point are not known.

The V call is TRBV7-9, the J call TRBJ1-4, with D unresolved. Germline CDR1 and CDR2: SEHNR and FQNEAQ (reference sequence). CDR3 length: 14 residues. The V gene lost 4 bases and the J gene lost 8 bases, with 14 bases spanning the gap. The CDR3 DNA follows: TGTGCCAGCAGCTCGCGAACGGGAGGCGAAAAACTGTTTTTT. It codes for CASSSRTGGEKLFF. The variable domain in full, with the rest retrieved from reference TRBV7-9 and TRBJ1-4, is DTGVSQNPRHKITKRGQNVTFRCDPISEHNRLYWYRQTLGQGPEFLTYFQNEAQLEKSRLLSDRFSAERPKGSFSTLEIQRTEQGDSAMYLCASSSRTGGEKLFFGSGTQLSVL.

The chain employs TRBV11-2 and TRBJ2-1; 9 bases match TRBD2. There are 16 residues in the CDR3. CDR1 SGHAT and CDR2 FQNNGV come from the germline V gene. The V gene end was trimmed by 5 bases and the J gene end by 3 bases; junction bases not matched to a gene: 8. The CDR3 is CASSPAGGGVYNEQFF. CDR3 coding DNA: TGTGCCAGCAGCCCCGCGGGCGGGGGGGTCTACAATGAGCAGTTCTTC.

This clonotype was detected a few times. The rearrangement uses TRBV29-1 and TRBJ2-7; the match to TRBD1 covers 7 bases. This CDR3 has 14 amino acids. Germline V CDR1 and CDR2: SQVTM, ANQGSEA. With 7 bases clipped from V and 2 bases from J, the junction kept 11 bases outside the gene matches. The CDR3 loop is CSADHRGQTYEQYV. In DNA form, the CDR3 reads TGCAGCGCCGACCACAGGGGACAAACCTACGAGCAGTACGTC.

The chain employs TRBV12-3 or TRBV12-4 and TRBJ1-1; D ambiguous. The CDR3 has 13 amino acids. V was cut by 5 bases and J by 1 base, with 8 bases left in between. The CDR3: CASSTLKNTEAFF. In DNA form, the CDR3 reads TGTGCCAGCAGTACCCTGAAGAACACTGAAGCTTTCTTT.

In this sample, this clonotype turned up many times. This chain joins TRBV12-3 or TRBV12-4 and TRBJ2-1, with TRBD1 identical over 7 bases. The CDR3 spans 13 residues. J gave up 8 bases and V 8 bases, and 9 bases lay outside the gene matches. The CDR3 reads CASGTGEFHEQFF. CDR3 sequence (DNA): TGTGCCAGCGGTACAGGGGAATTTCATGAGCAGTTCTTC.

This clonotype was observed a handful of times. The V and J genes are TRBV10-3 and TRBJ1-2, with 9 bases that match TRBD1. Germline V gene sequence: CDR1 ENHRY, CDR2 SYGVKD. With 6 bases clipped from V and 3 bases from J, the junction kept 5 bases outside the gene matches. The CDR3 runs to 14 residues. CDR3: CAIRGQGGDYGYTF. CDR3 bases: TGTGCCATCAGGGGACAGGGAGGGGACTATGGCTACACCTTC.

This clonotype was seen at least ten times. The chain recombines TRBV4-1 with TRBJ2-1; 8 bases agree with TRBD2. Trimming at V came to 5 bases and at J to 6 bases, leaving 24 bases not matched to a gene. CDR1 is MGHRA, CDR2 YSYEKL, per germline. The CDR3 is 20 amino acids. In DNA, the CDR3 is TGCGCCAGCAGCAAGACAGGAAAGGGCGGCGGGGGGTTTCTAGGCAATGAGCAGTTCTTC. Translating it yields CASSKTGKGGGGFLGNEQFF.

This clonotype appeared a few times. This chain links TRBV19 with TRBJ1-3; 7 nucleotides align to TRBD1. CDR3 length: 15 residues. From germline, CDR1 is LNHDA and CDR2 SQIVND (reference sequence). With V trimmed by 3 bases and J by 2 bases, 4 bases remained unmatched. CDR3 in DNA: TGTGCCAGTAGTATCTCGACAGGGACTGGAAACACCATATATTTT. This sequence encodes CASSISTGTGNTIYF.

The chain uses TRBV6-2 or TRBV6-3 and TRBJ2-5; possibly TRBD1 for D (5 bases). The germline V gene encodes CDR1 MNHEY and CDR2 SVGEGT. V was shortened by 2 bases and J by 0 bases, with 19 bases between the two germline ends. The CDR3 spans 18 residues. CDR3 loop: CASSYLRGYHTNQETQYF. The CDR3 DNA sequence: TGTGCCAGCAGTTACCTTAGGGGCTATCACACCAACCAAGAGACCCAGTACTTC.

This chain links TRBV27 with TRBJ2-2; D is possibly TRBD1 or TRBD2 (5 bases each). Trimming stripped 0 bases from V and 0 bases from J, with 14 bases between. CDR1 and CDR2 (germline): MNHEY, SMNVEV (reference sequence). The length of the CDR3 is 18 residues. In DNA, the CDR3 is TGTGCCAGCAGTTTATCGCAGGGCGACTACTCGAACACCGGGGAGCTGTTTTTT. Its protein product is CASSLSQGDYSNTGELFF.

This clonotype was observed a handful of times. CDR3 nucleotide sequence: TGTGCCAGCGAACTATCCAGGGGTTACGAGCAGTACGTC. It codes for CASELSRGYEQYV. The chain carries TRBV11-2 and TRBJ2-7; weak D call: TRBD1 (6 bases). Germline lookup yields CDR1 SGHAT and CDR2 FQNNGV. Trimming removed 8 bases from V and 4 bases from J, with 15 bases in between. This CDR3 spans 13 amino acids.

This sequence joins TRBV12-3 or TRBV12-4 and TRBJ1-2; TRBD1 might be the D (6 bases). The CDR3 is made up of 14 amino acids. The V and J ends lost 2 bases and 4 bases respectively, with 11 bases between them. The CDR3 DNA sequence: TGTGCCAGCAGTTTACGAACAGGGAGCTATGGCTACACCTTC. Translation: CASSLRTGSYGYTF.

This chain links TRBV24-1 with TRBJ2-1; tentative D call: TRBD2 (6 bases). Germline values: CDR1 KGHDR, CDR2 SFDVKD. This CDR3 has 13 amino acids. Trimming pared 3 bases from V and 7 bases from J, leaving 9 bases between. The CDR3 coding sequence is TGTGCCACCAGTGATCCGGGACTGAATGAGCAGTTCTTC. It is translated as CATSDPGLNEQFF.

V usage is TRBV28 and J usage is TRBJ1-1, with 8 nucleotides matching TRBD1. The CDR3 loop spans 15 amino acids. The V gene's germline CDR1 is MDHEN and CDR2 SYDVKM. V gave up 5 bases and J gave up 4 bases; unmatched junction bases: 9. CDR3 region: CASSPPTGDVTEAFF. The CDR3 DNA follows: TGTGCCAGCAGTCCACCGACAGGGGATGTCACTGAAGCTTTCTTT. Filled out from reference TRBV28 and TRBJ1-1, the complete variable domain reads DVKVTQSSRYLVKRTGEKVFLECVQDMDHENMFWYRQDPGLGLRLIYFSYDVKMKEKGDIPEGYSVSREKKERFSLILESASTNQTSMYLCASSPPTGDVTEAFFGQGTRLTVV.

At least ten counts were recorded for this clonotype. This CDR3 is CASSRGWVEQYV. The CDR3 DNA follows: TGCGCCAGCAGTCGGGGGTGGGTCGAGCAGTACGTC. The chain recombines TRBV10-2 with TRBJ2-7, with a tentative D call TRBD2 (6 bases). Germline V gives CDR1 WSHSY, CDR2 SAAADI. The CDR3 spans 12 residues. V lost 5 bases and J 6 bases, leaving 11 bases between the germline ends.

This clonotype was detected ten times or more. The rearrangement uses TRBV7-2 and TRBJ2-3; 13 bases fit TRBD2. The trim removed 4 bases at V and 4 bases at J, leaving 5 bases unmatched. This CDR3 contains 16 residues. CDR1 SGHTA and CDR2 FQGNSA come from the germline V gene. The CDR3 coding sequence is TGTGCCAGCAGCTCTACTAGCGGGGGGGCCTCAGATACGCAGTATTTT. It translates to CASSSTSGGASDTQYF.

The V gene is TRBV7-2, the J gene TRBJ2-3; 8 bases agree with TRBD1. V shed 4 bases, J shed 6 bases, and the junction held 15 bases outside the gene matches. The CDR3 has 17 amino acids. Per germline, CDR1 SGHTA and CDR2 FQGNSA. Written as DNA, the CDR3 is TGTGCCAGCAGCTCCAGGGCAGGGGGCCACGTCCCGGATACGCAGTATTTT. Translating gives CASSSRAGGHVPDTQYF.

The V call is TRBV29-1, the J call TRBJ1-1, with a tentative D call TRBD1 (6 bases). Germline V gives CDR1 SQVTM, CDR2 ANQGSEA. V was pared by 6 bases and J by 4 bases, with 12 bases between. The CDR3 has 12 residues. DNA for the CDR3: TGCAGCGTCGATGGGACACTCACTGAAGCTTTCTTT. Its translation is CSVDGTLTEAFF.

The rearrangement uses TRBV20-1 and TRBJ2-1; 8 bases align to TRBD2. CDR3 size: 14 residues. In germline, CDR1 is DFQATT, CDR2 SNEGSKA (reference sequence). V dropped 3 bases and J dropped 5; count of bases not matched to a gene: 6. CDR3 sequence reads: CSARDSGKHNEQFF. The CDR3 DNA is TGCAGTGCTAGGGATAGCGGGAAACACAATGAGCAGTTCTTC.

The chain is built from TRBV6-6 and TRBJ2-2; possible D gene TRBD1, 5 bases. The germline V gene has CDR1 MNHNY and CDR2 SVGAGI (reference sequence). The CDR3 sequence is 21 residues long. Deletions cut 0 bases from V and 1 base from J, with 24 bases between. The CDR3 sequence: CASSYSIIQDIARVNTGELFF. CDR3 DNA sequence: TGTGCCAGCAGTTACTCGATAATCCAGGACATTGCGCGAGTGAACACCGGGGAGCTGTTTTTT.

In the case of this clonotype: This could be a read error, since a much larger clone is one nucleotide away. The chain employs TRBV5-6 and TRBJ2-1; no clear D. The CDR3 has 12 residues. Germline CDR1 is SGHDT and CDR2 is YYEEEE. The V and J ends lost 3 bases and 2 bases respectively, with 3 bases between them. The chain's CDR3 is CASSWAYNEQFF. The CDR3 bases are TGTGCCAGCAGCTGGGCCTACAATGAGCAGTTCTTC.